The 8 T cell receptor beta chains presented below share a single source sample, sequenced in a study of blood T cell repertoires in COVID-19. Generated by immunoSEQ multiplex PCR, the TCRdb table keeps only in-frame clones and is missing some. The table has 140,000 to 150,000 clones, around 79% seen once. What was sequenced was peripheral blood. Receptor source: a middle-aged man with active or convalescent COVID-19.

This chain uses TRBV5-1 with TRBJ1-1; no firm D call. Trimming took 3 bases from V and 5 from J, leaving 17 bases between them. Germline CDR1 and CDR2: SGHRS and YFSETQ. The CDR3 extends over 15 amino acids. The CDR3 reads CASSSRSSTGTEAFF. Written as DNA, the CDR3 is TGCGCCAGCAGCTCCCGCTCATCAACGGGAACTGAAGCTTTCTTT.

The chain joins TRBV7-3 to TRBJ2-2; D is unclear. From germline, CDR1 is SGHTA and CDR2 FQGTGA. The length of the CDR3 is 16 residues. The ends were cut back, 4 bases at V and 0 bases at J, with 12 bases in the middle. CDR3 loop: CASSSRAVTNTGELFF. The CDR3 coding sequence is TGTGCCAGCAGCTCACGAGCTGTCACGAACACCGGGGAGCTGTTTTTT. Looking up the rest from reference TRBV7-3 and TRBJ2-2 gives the full variable domain: GAGVSQTPSNKVTEKGKYVELRCDPISGHTALYWYRQSLGQGPEFLIYFQGTGAADDSGLPNDRFFAVRPEGSVSTLKIQRTERGDSAVYLCASSSRAVTNTGELFFGEGSRLTVL.

The chain is built from TRBV2 and TRBJ1-1; D possibly corresponds to TRBD1 (5 bases). Germline V gene sequence: CDR1 SNHLY, CDR2 FYNNEI. Between the trimmed V and J ends, which lost 5 bases and 0 bases, there was a span of 7 bases. This CDR3 has 13 residues. The CDR3 bases are TGTGCCAGCAGTCGGGGGATGAACACTGAAGCTTTCTTT. As protein: CASSRGMNTEAFF.

The chain recombines TRBV5-5 with TRBJ2-2; TRBD1 matches 9 bases. J lost 2 bases, V lost 4 bases, and 18 bases had no gene match. CDR3 length: 20 residues. Looked up from germline, CDR1 is SGHKS and CDR2 is YYEKEE (reference sequence). In DNA form, the CDR3 reads TGTGCCAGCAGCCCCCGGGACAGGGAAGCGTTGATAGTTAACACCGGGGAGCTGTTTTTT. Its protein product is CASSPRDREALIVNTGELFF.

The gene calls are TRBV7-2 and TRBJ2-5; 10 bases map to TRBD1. CDR1 is SGHTA and CDR2 is FQGNSA in the germline V gene. The CDR3 covers 14 residues. V lost 4 bases, J lost 5 bases, and 4 bases stayed unmatched. The CDR3 DNA reads TGTGCCAGCAGCTGGGACAGGGGTGTGGAGACCCAGTACTTC. Its protein product is CASSWDRGVETQYF.

The chain links TRBV7-3 to TRBJ1-1; maybe TRBD1 (6 bases). With 1 base removed from V and 0 bases from J, the gap between germline ends came to 9 bases. Germline loops: CDR1 SGHTA, CDR2 FQGTGA. The CDR3 is made up of 15 amino acids. CDR3 in DNA: TGTGCCAGCAGCTTAAGGCAGGGGATGAACACTGAAGCTTTCTTT. It specifies CASSLRQGMNTEAFF.

This chain joins TRBV11-2 and TRBJ2-2; D gene ambiguous. The CDR3 is 13 amino acids. With 2 bases removed from V and 4 bases from J, the gap between germline ends came to 5 bases. Per germline, CDR1 SGHAT and CDR2 FQNNGV. The CDR3 here is CASSLTGTGELFF. The CDR3 nucleotides read TGTGCCAGCAGCTTAACCGGCACCGGGGAGCTGTTTTTT.

The V call is TRBV19, the J call TRBJ2-1; D may be TRBD2 (7 bases). CDR1 is LNHDA, CDR2 SQIVND, per germline (reference sequence). The length of the CDR3 is 14 residues. The V gene lost 3 bases and the J gene lost 7 bases, with 13 bases spanning the gap. CDR3 in DNA: TGTGCCAGTAGTATTCTGGGAGGGGGGAATGAGCAGTTCTTC. Encoded protein: CASSILGGGNEQFF.